This T cell receptor (beta chain) was sequenced in a study of post-analysis software for immune sequencing data. Findings and limits, study-wide: Patients showed TRBV5-6, TRBV5-1 and TRBV20-1 among roughly 5 TRBV segments more frequent than in controls.

This CDR3 is built from 14 residues. Trimming removed 0 bases from V and 3 bases from J, with 8 bases in between. Germline assignment: CDR1 SGHRS and CDR2 YFSETQ. Built from TCR beta cDNA, the libraries had unique molecular identifiers in them. TCRdb used MiXCR to reprocess the PCR reads, holding one entry per CDR3 protein. The profile covers approximately 570,000 distinct CDR3 sequences, with about 44% appearing a single time and more than 1.5% taken by the ten largest. As concerns this clonotype: As yet, its antigen is unknown.

The sequence came from a girl aged 10 to 17 with multiple sclerosis. This chain uses TRBV5-1 with TRBJ2-3; no reliable D call. Sequences were obtained from blood. DNA of the CDR3: TGCGCCAGCAGCTTGGAGAAGAGGACAGATACGCAGTATTTT. This encodes CASSLEKRTDTQYF.